Reported below is one T cell receptor (beta chain). A few counts support this clone. Its antigen remains undetermined. The sample holds no much larger clone one base away, and base qualities are not on file. TCRbeta CDR3 regions were amplified from genomic DNA using the immunoSEQ Assay, a bias-controlled multiplex PCR. The authors' pipeline ran thus. Within the assay, amplification of reference gene primers was used to estimate how many nucleated cells each sample contained. To quantify the absolute abundance of each unique TCRbeta CDR3 rearrangement, sequence reads were collapsed and filtered. For each sample, productive Simpson clonality was calculated by taking the square root of Simpson's diversity index across productive rearrangements. TCRdb carries this immuneACCESS record with in-frame sequences only. Its versions omit some clonotypes, under half of them owing to an unresolved V gene in the studies checked, with the rest unexplained. V and J calls and clone size are those listed in that table; D and trimming were worked out from the DNA. The sample table holds around 250,000 clones, of which more than 70% were seen once. The top ten constitute around 8.1% of the sample.

According to the germline V gene, CDR1 reads SGHDT and CDR2 reads YYEEEE. A distance of 16 bases separates the germline ends of V and J, which lose 1 base and 5 bases respectively. CDR3 length: 15 amino acids, cysteine to phenylalanine. Only CDR3 DNA is held: 45 bases, read in frame from base 1. Collaborating institutions collected whole blood in K2EDTA tubes following their own protocols. For TCRbeta analysis, collaborators shipped samples as frozen whole blood, isolated PBMCs, or DNA extracted from either of those sample types. This entry comes from a study of blood T cell repertoires in COVID-19 (dated by TCRdb to 2020 to 2022). Study-wide context: Collaborator samples came from the United States, Italy and Spain and covered acute and convalescent phases of COVID-19. The material from the prospective study consisted of cDNA or gDNA derived from T cells, B-cell-depleted T cells, or PBMCs. Subjects who had been exposed to COVID-19, were actively infected with it, or had recovered from it provided the deeply sampled blood TCRbeta repertoires that made up the dataset. A freely available public database, intended as a resource for researchers studying the immune response to SARS-CoV-2, is where the repertoires were released. Samples came from the ongoing ImmuneRACE study (first 160 participants) plus 1,254 subjects from 6 global collaborators. A de-identified subject ID, COVID-19 status, age in years and sex were almost always included in the sample metadata. Where available, HLA class I and class II types were obtained from metadata supplied by the sample provider rather than from assay-based typing. Here is what the overall study found, with its caveats: The quantity of clinical and demographic metadata differed by source and by participant and was supplied without curation.

The sequenced sample consisted of peripheral blood. Recombination connected TRBV5-6 to TRBJ2-7, and the D gene may be TRBD2, 6 bases matching. The receptor's source is a man aged 35-49 years with active or convalescent COVID-19. The CDR3 reads CASSLLGLGGDEQYF. The nucleotide sequence reads TGTGCCAGCAGCTTGCTAGGGTTAGGAGGGGACGAGCAGTACTTC.